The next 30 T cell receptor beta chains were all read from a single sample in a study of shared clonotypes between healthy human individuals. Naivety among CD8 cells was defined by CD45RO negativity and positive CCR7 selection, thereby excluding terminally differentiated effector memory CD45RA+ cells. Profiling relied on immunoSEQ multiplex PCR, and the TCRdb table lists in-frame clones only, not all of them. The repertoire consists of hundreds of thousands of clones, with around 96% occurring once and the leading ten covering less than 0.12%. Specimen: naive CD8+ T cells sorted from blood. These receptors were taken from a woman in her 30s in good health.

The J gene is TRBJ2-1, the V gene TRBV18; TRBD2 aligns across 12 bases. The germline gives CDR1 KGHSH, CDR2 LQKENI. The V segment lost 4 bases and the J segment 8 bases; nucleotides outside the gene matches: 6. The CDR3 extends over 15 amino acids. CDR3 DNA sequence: TGTGCCAGCTCACTTCTAGCGGGAGGGCCCGATGAGCAGTTCTTC. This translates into CASSLLAGGPDEQFF. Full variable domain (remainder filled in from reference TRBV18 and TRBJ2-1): NAGVMQNPRHLVRRRGQEARLRCSPMKGHSHVYWYRQLPEEGLKFMVYLQKENIIDESGMPKERFSAEFPKEGPSILRIQQVVRGDSAAYFCASSLLAGGPDEQFFGPGTRLTVL.

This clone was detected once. CDR3 residues: CASMLANTNEQFF. The DNA for the CDR3 is TGTGCCAGCATGTTAGCGAACACGAATGAGCAGTTCTTC. V gene TRBV2 combines with J gene TRBJ2-1; a possible D gene is TRBD2 (5 bases). CDR1 is SNHLY and CDR2 is FYNNEI in the germline V gene. The CDR3 sequence is 13 residues long. V lost 7 bases and J lost 7, with 14 bases in between.

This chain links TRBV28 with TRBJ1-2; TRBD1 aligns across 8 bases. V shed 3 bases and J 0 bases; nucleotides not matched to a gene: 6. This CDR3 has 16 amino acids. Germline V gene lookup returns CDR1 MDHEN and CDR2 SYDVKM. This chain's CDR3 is CASSFLQGETNYGYTF. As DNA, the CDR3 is TGTGCCAGCAGTTTTCTACAGGGGGAAACTAACTATGGCTACACCTTC.

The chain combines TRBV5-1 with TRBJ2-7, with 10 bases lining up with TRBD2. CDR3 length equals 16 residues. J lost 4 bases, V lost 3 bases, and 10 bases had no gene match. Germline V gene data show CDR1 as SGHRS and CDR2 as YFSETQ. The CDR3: CASSSEPSGSGYEQYF. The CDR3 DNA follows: TGCGCCAGCAGCTCCGAGCCTAGCGGGAGCGGGTACGAGCAGTACTTC. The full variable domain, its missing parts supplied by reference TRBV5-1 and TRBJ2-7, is KAGVTQTPRYLIKTRGQQVTLSCSPISGHRSVSWYQQTPGQGLQFLFEYFSETQRNKGNFPGRFSGRQFSNSRSEMNVSTLELGDSALYLCASSSEPSGSGYEQYFGPGTRLTVT.

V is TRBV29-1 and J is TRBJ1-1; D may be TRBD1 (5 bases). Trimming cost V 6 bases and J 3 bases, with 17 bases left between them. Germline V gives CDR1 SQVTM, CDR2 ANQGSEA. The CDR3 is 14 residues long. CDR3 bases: TGCAGCGTGCTTTATGGGGGATCTGACACTGAAGCTTTCTTT. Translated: CSVLYGGSDTEAFF.

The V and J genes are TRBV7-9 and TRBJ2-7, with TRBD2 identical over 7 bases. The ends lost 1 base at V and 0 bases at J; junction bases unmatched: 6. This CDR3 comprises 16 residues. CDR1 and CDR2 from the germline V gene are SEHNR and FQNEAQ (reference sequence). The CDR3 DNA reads TGTGCCAGCAGCTTAGTTCTAGCGGTAAGCTCCTACGAGCAGTACTTC. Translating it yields CASSLVLAVSSYEQYF. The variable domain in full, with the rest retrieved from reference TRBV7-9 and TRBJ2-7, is DTGVSQNPRHKITKRGQNVTFRCDPISEHNRLYWYRQTLGQGPEFLTYFQNEAQLEKSRLLSDRFSAERPKGSFSTLEIQRTEQGDSAMYLCASSLVLAVSSYEQYFGPGTRLTVT.

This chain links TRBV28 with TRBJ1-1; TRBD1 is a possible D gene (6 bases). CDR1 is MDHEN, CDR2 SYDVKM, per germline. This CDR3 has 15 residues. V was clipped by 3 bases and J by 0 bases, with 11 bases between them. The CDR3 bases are TGTGCCAGCAGTTTCTGGACAGACTTGAACACTGAAGCTTTCTTT. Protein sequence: CASSFWTDLNTEAFF.

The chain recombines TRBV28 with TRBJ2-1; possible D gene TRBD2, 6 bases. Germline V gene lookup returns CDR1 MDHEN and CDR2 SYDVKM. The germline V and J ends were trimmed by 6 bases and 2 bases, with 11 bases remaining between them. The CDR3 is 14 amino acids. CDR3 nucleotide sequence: TGTGCCAGCAGCATAGCGGAGACCTACAATGAGCAGTTCTTC. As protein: CASSIAETYNEQFF.

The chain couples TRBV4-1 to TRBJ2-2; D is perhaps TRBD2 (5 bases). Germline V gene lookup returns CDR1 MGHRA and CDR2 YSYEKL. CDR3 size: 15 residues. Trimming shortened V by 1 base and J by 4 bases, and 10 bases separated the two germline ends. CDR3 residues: CASSQGEGFTGELFF. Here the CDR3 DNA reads TGCGCCAGCAGCCAAGGAGAGGGATTCACCGGGGAGCTGTTTTTT.

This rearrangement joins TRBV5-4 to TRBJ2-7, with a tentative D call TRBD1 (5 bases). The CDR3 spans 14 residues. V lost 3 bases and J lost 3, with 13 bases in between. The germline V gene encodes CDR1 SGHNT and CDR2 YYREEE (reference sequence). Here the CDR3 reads CASSSDTGGYEQYF. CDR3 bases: TGTGCCAGCAGCTCGGACACGGGCGGCTACGAGCAGTACTTC.

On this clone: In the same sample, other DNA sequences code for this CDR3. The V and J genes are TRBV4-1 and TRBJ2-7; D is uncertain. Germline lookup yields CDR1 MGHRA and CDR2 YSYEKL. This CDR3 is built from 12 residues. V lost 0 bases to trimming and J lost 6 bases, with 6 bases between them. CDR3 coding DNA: TGCGCCAGCAGCCAAGAGGGTAGCGAGCAGTACTTC. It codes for CASSQEGSEQYF.

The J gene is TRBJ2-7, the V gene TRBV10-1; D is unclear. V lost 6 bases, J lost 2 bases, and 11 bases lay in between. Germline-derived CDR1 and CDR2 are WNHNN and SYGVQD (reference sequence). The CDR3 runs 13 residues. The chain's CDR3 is CASSEGPAYEQYF. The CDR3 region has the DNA TGCGCCAGCAGCGAAGGACCGGCCTACGAGCAGTACTTC.

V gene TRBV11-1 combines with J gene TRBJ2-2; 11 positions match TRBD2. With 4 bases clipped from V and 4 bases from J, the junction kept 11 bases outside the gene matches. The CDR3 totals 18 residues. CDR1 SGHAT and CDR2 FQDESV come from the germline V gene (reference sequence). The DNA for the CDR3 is TGTGCCAGCAGCTCACGGAGAGATAGCGGGAGGGCCACCGGGGAGCTGTTTTTT. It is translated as CASSSRRDSGRATGELFF. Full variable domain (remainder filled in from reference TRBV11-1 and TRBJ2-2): EAEVAQSPRYKITEKSQAVAFWCDPISGHATLYWYRQILGQGPELLVQFQDESVVDDSQLPKDRFSAERLKGVDSTLKIQPAELGDSAMYLCASSSRRDSGRATGELFFGEGSRLTVL.

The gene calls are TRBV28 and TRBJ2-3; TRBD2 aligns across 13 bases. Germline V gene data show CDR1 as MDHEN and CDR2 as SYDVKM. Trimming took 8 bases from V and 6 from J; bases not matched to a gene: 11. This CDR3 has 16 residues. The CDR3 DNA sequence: TGTGCCAGCTCATTGGGACTAGCGGGGATAGAGGATACGCAGTATTTT. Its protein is CASSLGLAGIEDTQYF.

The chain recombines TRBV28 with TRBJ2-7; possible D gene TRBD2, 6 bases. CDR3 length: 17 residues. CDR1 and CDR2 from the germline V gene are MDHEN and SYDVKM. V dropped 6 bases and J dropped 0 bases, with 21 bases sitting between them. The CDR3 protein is CASRATGARESSYEQYF. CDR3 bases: TGTGCCAGCAGGGCCACAGGAGCCCGGGAGTCCTCCTACGAGCAGTACTTC.

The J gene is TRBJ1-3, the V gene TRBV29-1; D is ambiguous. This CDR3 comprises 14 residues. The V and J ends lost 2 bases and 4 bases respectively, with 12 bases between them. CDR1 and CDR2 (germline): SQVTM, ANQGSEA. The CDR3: CSVEPGETGNTIYF. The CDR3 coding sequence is TGCAGCGTTGAACCCGGGGAAACGGGAAACACCATATATTTT.

The CDR3 loop reads CASSLDQGLEQFF. As DNA, the CDR3 is TGTGCCAGCAGCTTAGATCAAGGGTTAGAGCAGTTCTTC. The rearrangement joins TRBV11-2 to TRBJ2-1, with D hard to call. The V end lost 0 bases, the J end lost 10 bases, and 10 bases lay between the germline ends. Germline V gene lookup returns CDR1 SGHAT and CDR2 FQNNGV. The CDR3 is 13 amino acids.

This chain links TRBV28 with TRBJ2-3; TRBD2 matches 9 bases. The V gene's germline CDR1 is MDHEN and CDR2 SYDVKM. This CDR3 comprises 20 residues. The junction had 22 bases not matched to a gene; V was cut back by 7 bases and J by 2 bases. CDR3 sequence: CASTVINSMTSGHLTDTQYF. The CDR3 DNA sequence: TGTGCCAGCACCGTAATAAACTCAATGACTAGCGGACACCTCACAGATACGCAGTATTTT. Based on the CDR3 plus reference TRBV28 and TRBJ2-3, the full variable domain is DVKVTQSSRYLVKRTGEKVFLECVQDMDHENMFWYRQDPGLGLRLIYFSYDVKMKEKGDIPEGYSVSREKKERFSLILESASTNQTSMYLCASTVINSMTSGHLTDTQYFGPGTRLTVL.

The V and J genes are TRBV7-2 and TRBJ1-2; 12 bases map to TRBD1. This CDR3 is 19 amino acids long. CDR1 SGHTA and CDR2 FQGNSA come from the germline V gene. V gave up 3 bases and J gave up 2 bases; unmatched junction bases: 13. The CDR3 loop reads CASSFGDRDRGPRNYGYTF. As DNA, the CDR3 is TGTGCCAGCAGCTTCGGAGACCGGGACAGGGGGCCCAGGAACTATGGCTACACCTTC. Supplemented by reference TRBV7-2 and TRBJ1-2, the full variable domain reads GAGVSQSPSNKVTEKGKDVELRCDPISGHTALYWYRQSLGQGLEFLIYFQGNSAPDKSGLPSDRFSAERTGGSVSTLTIQRTQQEDSAVYLCASSFGDRDRGPRNYGYTFGSGTRLTVV.

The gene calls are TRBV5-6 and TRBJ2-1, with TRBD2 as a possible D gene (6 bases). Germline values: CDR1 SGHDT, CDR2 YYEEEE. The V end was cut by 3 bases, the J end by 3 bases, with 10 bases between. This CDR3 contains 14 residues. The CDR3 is CASSSGLIYNEQFF. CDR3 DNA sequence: TGTGCCAGCAGCTCGGGACTGATCTACAATGAGCAGTTCTTC.

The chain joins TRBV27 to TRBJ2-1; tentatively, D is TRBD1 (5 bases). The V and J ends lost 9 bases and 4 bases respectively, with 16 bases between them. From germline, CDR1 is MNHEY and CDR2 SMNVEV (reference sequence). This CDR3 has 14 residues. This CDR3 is CARWLTPGYNEQFF. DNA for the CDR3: TGTGCCAGATGGTTGACGCCAGGGTACAATGAGCAGTTCTTC.

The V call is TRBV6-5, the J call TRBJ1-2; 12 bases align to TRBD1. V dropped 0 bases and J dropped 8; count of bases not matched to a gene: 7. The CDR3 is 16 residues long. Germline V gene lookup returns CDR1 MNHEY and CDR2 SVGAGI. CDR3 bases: TGTGCCAGCAGTTACTCACCGGGACAGGGGGCGGGAGGCTACACCTTC. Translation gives CASSYSPGQGAGGYTF.

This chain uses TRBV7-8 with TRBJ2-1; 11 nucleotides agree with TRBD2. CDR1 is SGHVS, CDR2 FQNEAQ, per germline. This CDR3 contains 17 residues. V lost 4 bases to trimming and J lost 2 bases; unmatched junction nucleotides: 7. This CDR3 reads CASSSRGLAGTYNEQFF. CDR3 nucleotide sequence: TGTGCCAGCAGCTCGAGAGGACTAGCGGGCACCTACAATGAGCAGTTCTTC. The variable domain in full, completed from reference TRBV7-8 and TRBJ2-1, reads GAGVSQSPRYKVAKRGQDVALRCDPISGHVSLFWYQQALGQGPEFLTYFQNEAQLDKSGLPSDRFFAERPEGSVSTLKIQRTQQEDSAVYLCASSSRGLAGTYNEQFFGPGTRLTVL.

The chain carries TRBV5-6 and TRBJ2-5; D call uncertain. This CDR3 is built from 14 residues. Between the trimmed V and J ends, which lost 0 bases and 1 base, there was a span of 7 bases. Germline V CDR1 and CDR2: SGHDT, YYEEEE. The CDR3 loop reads CASSLGAAQETQYF. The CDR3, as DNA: TGTGCCAGCAGCTTGGGGGCGGCCCAAGAGACCCAGTACTTC.

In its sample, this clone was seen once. The CDR3: CASSWGRSAYEQYF. In nucleotides, the CDR3 is TGTGCCAGCAGTTGGGGACGGTCGGCCTACGAGCAGTACTTC. The genes are TRBV27 and TRBJ2-7; possibly TRBD1 or TRBD2 for D (5 bases each). There are 14 residues in the CDR3. With 4 bases removed from V and 2 bases from J, the gap between germline ends came to 12 bases. Germline CDR1 MNHEY, CDR2 SMNVEV (reference sequence).

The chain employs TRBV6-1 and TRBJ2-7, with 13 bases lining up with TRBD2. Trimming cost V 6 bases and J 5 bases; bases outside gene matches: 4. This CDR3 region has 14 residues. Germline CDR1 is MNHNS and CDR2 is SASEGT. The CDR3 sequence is CASSEGTSGNEQYF. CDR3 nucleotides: TGTGCCAGCAGCGAGGGGACTAGCGGGAACGAGCAGTACTTC.

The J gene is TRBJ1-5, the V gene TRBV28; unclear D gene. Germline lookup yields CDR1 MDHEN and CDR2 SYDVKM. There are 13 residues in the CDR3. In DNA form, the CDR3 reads TGTGGGGCGACCAGGATGGGCAATCAGCCCCAGCATTTT. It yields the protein CGATRMGNQPQHF. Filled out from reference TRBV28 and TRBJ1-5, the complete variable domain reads DVKVTQSSRYLVKRTGEKVFLECVQDMDHENMFWYRQDPGLGLRLIYFSYDVKMKEKGDIPEGYSVSREKKERFSLILESASTNQTSMYLCGATRMGNQPQHFGDGTRLSIL.

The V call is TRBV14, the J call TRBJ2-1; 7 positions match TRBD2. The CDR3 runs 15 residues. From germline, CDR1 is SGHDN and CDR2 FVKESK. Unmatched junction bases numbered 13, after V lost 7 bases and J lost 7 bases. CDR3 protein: CASTPLTGGKNEQFF. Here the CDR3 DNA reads TGTGCCAGCACCCCACTAACGGGAGGAAAAAATGAGCAGTTCTTC.

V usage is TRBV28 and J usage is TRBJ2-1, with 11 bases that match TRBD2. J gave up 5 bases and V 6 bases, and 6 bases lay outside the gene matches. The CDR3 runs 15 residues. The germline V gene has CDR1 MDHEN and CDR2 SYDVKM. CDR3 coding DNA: TGTGCCAGCAGCGCGACTAGCGGGGTTGACAATGAGCAGTTCTTC. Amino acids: CASSATSGVDNEQFF.

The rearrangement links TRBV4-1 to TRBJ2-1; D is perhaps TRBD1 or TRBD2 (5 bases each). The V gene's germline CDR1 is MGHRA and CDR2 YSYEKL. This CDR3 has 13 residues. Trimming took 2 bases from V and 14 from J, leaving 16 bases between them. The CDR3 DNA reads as TGCGCCAGCAGCCAATTCGAGGGGACCGCGGAGTTCTTC. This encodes CASSQFEGTAEFF.